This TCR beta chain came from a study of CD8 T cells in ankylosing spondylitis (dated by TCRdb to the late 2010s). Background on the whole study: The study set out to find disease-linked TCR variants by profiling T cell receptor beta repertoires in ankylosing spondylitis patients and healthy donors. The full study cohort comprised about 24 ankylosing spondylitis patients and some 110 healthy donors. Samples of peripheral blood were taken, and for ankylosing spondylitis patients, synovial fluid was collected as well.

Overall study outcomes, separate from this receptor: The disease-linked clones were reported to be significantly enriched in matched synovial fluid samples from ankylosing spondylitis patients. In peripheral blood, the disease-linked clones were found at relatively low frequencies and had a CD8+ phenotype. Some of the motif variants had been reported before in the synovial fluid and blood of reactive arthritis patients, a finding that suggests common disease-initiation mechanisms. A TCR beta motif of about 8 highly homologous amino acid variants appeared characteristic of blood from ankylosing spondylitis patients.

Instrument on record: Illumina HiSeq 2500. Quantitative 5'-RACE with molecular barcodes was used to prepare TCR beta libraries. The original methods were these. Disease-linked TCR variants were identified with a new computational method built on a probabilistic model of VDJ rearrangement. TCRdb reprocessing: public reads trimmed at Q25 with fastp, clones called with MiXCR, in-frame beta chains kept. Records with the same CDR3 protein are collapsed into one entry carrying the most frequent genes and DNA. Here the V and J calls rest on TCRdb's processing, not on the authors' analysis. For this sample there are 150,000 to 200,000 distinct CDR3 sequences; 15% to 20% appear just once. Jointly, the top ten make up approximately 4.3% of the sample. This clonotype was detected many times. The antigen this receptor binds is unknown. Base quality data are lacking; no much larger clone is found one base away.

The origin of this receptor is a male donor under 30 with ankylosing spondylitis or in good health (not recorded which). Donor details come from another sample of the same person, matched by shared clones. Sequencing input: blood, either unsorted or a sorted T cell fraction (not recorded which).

The CDR3 region: CASSFDPPLDSIYF. The sequence in DNA is TGTGCCAGCAGCTTCGATCCCCCGTTGGACTCCATATATTTT. The V gene is TRBV7-9 and the J gene is TRBJ1-3; a confident D gene designation cannot be given. Trimming takes 3 bases from V and 11 bases from J, and the germline ends sit 17 bases apart. CDR1 and CDR2 (SEHNR, FQNEAQ) derive from the germline V gene (reference sequence). The CDR3 numbers 14 residues from cysteine through phenylalanine. Only the CDR3 region is kept as DNA, spanning 42 bases read in frame from base 1.